Below are 6 T cell receptor beta chains sequenced from a single sample in a study of glioma-infiltrating T cells. The iRepertoire nested amplicon-rescue multiplex PCR amplified TCR alpha and beta CDR3s from RNA. TCRdb independently ran MiXCR on the multiplex PCR reads; one entry per CDR3 protein. The sample includes about 180,000 distinct CDR3 sequences, about 47% of them seen just once. The source material was glioma tissue, nonneoplastic brain tissue, or PBMCs (not recorded which). These receptor sequences come from a human donor with low-grade glioma or glioblastoma, undergoing nonglioma brain surgery, or in good health (not recorded which).

On this clonotype itself: Its ends do not fully match the called genes, so a read error is possible. The chain recombines TRBV19 with TRBJ2-7; D is perhaps TRBD2 (5 bases). The CDR3 loop spans 13 amino acids. Germline loops: CDR1 LNHDA, CDR2 SQIVND (reference sequence). Here the CDR3 reads CACSPRMEREQYF. CDR3 in DNA: TGTGCCTGTAGTCCCAGAATGGAGCGGGAGCAGTACTTC.

This clonotype was recorded many times. The J gene is TRBJ2-3, the V gene TRBV28; a weak D match, TRBD1 (6 bases). The CDR3 consists of 16 residues. Germline CDR1 and CDR2: MDHEN and SYDVKM. The V and J ends lost 5 bases and 0 bases respectively, with 15 bases between them. The CDR3: CASSPIGTTSTDTQYF. The CDR3 DNA reads as TGTGCCAGCAGTCCTATCGGGACAACTAGCACAGATACGCAGTATTTT.

This clonotype showed up just a few times. A much larger clone lies a single base off, so this may be a read error. The chain has TRBV19 and TRBJ2-3, with no clear D. Germline loops: CDR1 LNHDA, CDR2 SQIVND (reference sequence). The CDR3 spans 13 residues. CDR3 residues: CASGIGRQDTQYF. CDR3 DNA sequence: TGTGCCAGTGGTATCGGGCGGCAAGATACGCAGTATTTT.

With regard to this clonotype: A single base separates this from a much larger clone, so it may be a read error. The genes are TRBV3-1 and TRBJ1-1, with 12 positions matching TRBD1. J gave up 9 bases and V 1 base, and 6 bases lay outside the gene matches. The CDR3 covers 15 residues. The germline V gene encodes CDR1 LGHDT and CDR2 YNNKEL (reference sequence). This chain's CDR3 is CASSQAPGQGAKAFF. The DNA of the CDR3 is TGTGCCAGCAGCCAAGCACCGGGACAGGGGGCGAAAGCTTTCTTT.

The CDR3 reads CASSFGGRMEQYF. In DNA, the CDR3 is TGTGCCAGCAGTTTTGGCGGGAGGATGGAGCAGTACTTC. V and J are TRBV12-3 or TRBV12-4 and TRBJ2-7; 8 bases are a match to TRBD2. This CDR3 spans 13 amino acids. V shed 3 bases and J 7 bases; nucleotides not matched to a gene: 5.

This clonotype was counted ten times or more. J is TRBJ2-1 and V is TRBV7-2, with a possible D match to TRBD2 (5 bases). The length of the CDR3 is 16 residues. V was pared by 0 bases and J by 1 base, with 10 bases between. The germline V gene has CDR1 SGHTA and CDR2 FQGNSA. CDR3 residues: CASSLALGLSYNEQFF. The CDR3 DNA reads TGTGCCAGCAGCTTAGCTTTAGGACTTTCCTACAATGAGCAGTTCTTC.